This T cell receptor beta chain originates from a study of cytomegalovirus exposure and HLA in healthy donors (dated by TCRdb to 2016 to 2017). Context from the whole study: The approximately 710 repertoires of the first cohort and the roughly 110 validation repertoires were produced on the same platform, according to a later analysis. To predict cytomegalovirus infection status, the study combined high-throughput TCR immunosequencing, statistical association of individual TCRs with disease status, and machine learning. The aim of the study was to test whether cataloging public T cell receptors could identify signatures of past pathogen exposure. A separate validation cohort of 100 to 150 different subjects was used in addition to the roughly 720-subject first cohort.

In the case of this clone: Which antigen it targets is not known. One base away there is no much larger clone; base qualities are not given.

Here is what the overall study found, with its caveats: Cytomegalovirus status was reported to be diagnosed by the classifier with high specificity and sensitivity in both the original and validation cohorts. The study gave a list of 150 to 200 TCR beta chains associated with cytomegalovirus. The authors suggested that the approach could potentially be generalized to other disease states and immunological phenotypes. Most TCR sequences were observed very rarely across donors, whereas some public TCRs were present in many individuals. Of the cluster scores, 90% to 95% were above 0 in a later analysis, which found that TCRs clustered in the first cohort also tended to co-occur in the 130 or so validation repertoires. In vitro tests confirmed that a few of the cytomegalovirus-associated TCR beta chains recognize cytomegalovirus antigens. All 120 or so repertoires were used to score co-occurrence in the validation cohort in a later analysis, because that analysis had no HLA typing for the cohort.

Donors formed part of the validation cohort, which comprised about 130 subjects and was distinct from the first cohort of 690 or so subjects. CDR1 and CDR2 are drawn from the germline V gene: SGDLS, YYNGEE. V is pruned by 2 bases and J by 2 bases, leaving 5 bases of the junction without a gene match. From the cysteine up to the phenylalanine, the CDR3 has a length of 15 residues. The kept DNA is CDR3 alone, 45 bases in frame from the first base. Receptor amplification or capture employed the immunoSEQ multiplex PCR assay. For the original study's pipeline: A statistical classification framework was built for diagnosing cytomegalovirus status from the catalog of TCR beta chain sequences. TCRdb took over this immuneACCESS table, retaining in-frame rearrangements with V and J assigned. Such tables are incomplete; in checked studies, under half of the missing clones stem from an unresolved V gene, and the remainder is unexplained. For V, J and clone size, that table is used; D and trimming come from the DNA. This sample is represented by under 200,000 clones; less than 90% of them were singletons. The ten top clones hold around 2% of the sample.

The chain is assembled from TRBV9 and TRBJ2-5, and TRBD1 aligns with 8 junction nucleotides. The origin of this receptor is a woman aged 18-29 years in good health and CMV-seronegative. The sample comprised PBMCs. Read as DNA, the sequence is TGTGCCAGCAGCGTTCGGGACAGGCTACAAGAGACCCAGTACTTC. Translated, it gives CASSVRDRLQETQYF.